The sequence of this TCR beta chain was determined in a study of blood T cell repertoires in COVID-19. Background on the study: T cells, B-cell-depleted T cells, or PBMCs provided the cDNA or gDNA that served as material.

The CDR3 runs 16 residues. The trim removed 7 bases at V and 1 base at J, leaving 10 bases unmatched. From germline, CDR1 is SGHAT and CDR2 FQNNGV. Sequencing was performed with immunoSEQ multiplex PCR; in TCRdb, only in-frame clones are kept and a portion is missing. The table lists fewer than 350,000 clones, around 85% of them singletons. The study assigned cohorts using participant-reported clinical history. The study counted Cohort 3 donors as recovered given two negative PCRs, clearance, or symptom resolution. Sequencing was carried out using PBMCs or T cells enriched from blood (not recorded which). The chain carries TRBV11-2 and TRBJ2-1; 7 bases match TRBD2. The receptor was derived from a man aged 25-40 years who had recovered from COVID-19. The CDR3 DNA is TGTGCCAGCACCCGTTGGGGGGGATCTTCCTACAATGAGCAGTTCTTC. Translation: CASTRWGGSSYNEQFF.